The clone carrying this T cell receptor beta chain was observed a handful of times. Its antigen is currently unknown. CDR3 size: 13 residues. Trimming removed 1 base at V and 4 bases at J, with 7 bases between. The germline V gene encodes CDR1 SGHVS and CDR2 FQNEAQ. Measured with immunoSEQ multiplex PCR; TCRdb has only the in-frame clones, and not every one. Among about 13,000 clones listed, around 63% were seen once. This specimen belongs to a study of T cells in tumors after PD-1 blockade. Whole-study context: Daily vismodegib 150 mg continued in a subset of anti-PD-1-treated patients. General study results and limits: In squamous cell carcinoma, roughly 50% of expanded exhausted clones were novel versus about 27% of other expanded CD8+ clones.

Tumor biopsies came from the same primary tumor site before and after PD-1 blockade. Tumor or blood genomic DNA was sequenced, with inputs of about 616 ng to 6,004 ng. The specimen comprised tumor tissue, sampled before anti-PD-1 treatment. The receptor's source is a human donor with cutaneous squamous cell carcinoma. This chain connects TRBV7-8 to TRBJ1-1; the D gene is possibly TRBD1 (6 bases). CDR3 in DNA: TGTGCCAGCAGCTTAGAACAGGGCACTGAAGCTTTCTTT. It is translated as CASSLEQGTEAFF.